The following is a T cell receptor beta chain sequence with its context. In the source study's methods: Amplification with reference gene primers provided the estimates of nucleated cell counts. Some clones are missing from TCRdb's copy, which holds only in-frame ones; the method was immunoSEQ multiplex PCR. Clone size and V and J calls were adopted from that table, with D and trimming inferred from the DNA. The table records fewer than 200,000 clones, about 85% of them present only once. The entry originates in a study of blood T cell repertoires in COVID-19. Turning to the study itself: Acute-phase and convalescent COVID-19 samples originated in the United States, Italy and Spain. Sources were T cells, B-cell-depleted T cells, or PBMCs; the material itself was cDNA or gDNA.

V lost 7 bases to trimming and J lost 2 bases, with 17 bases between them. The germline gives CDR1 MNHNY, CDR2 SVGAGI (reference sequence). The CDR3 consists of 16 residues. This TCR derives from a man in his sixties who had recovered from COVID-19. Sequences were obtained from peripheral blood. The chain links TRBV6-6 to TRBJ2-2; weak D call: TRBD1 (6 bases). CDR3 in amino acids: CASTSGQRLNTGELFF. The CDR3 DNA is TGTGCCAGCACCTCAGGACAGCGTTTAAACACCGGGGAGCTGTTTTTT.